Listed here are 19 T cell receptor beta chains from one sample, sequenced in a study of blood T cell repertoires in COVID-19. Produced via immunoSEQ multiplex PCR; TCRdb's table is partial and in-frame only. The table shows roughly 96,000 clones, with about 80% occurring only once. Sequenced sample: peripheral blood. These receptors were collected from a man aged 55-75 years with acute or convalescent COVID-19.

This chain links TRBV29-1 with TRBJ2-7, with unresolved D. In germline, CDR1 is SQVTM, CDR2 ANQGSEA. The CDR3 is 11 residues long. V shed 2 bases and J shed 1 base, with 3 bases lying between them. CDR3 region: CSVELSYEQYF. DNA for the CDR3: TGCAGCGTTGAACTTTCCTACGAGCAGTACTTC.

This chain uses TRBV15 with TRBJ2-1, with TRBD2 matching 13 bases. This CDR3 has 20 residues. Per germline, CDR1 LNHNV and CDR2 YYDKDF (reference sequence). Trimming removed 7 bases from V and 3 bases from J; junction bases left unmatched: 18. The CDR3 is CATKLFRLAGGKPHYNEQFF. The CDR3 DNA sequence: TGTGCCACCAAACTCTTTAGACTAGCGGGAGGAAAGCCCCACTACAATGAGCAGTTCTTC.

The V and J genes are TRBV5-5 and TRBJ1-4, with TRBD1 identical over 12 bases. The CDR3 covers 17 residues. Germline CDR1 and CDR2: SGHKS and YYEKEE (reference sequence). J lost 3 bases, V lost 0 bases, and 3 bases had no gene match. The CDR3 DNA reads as TGTGCCAGCAGCTTGGCGGGACAGGGGGCAGCTAATGAAAAACTGTTTTTT. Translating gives CASSLAGQGAANEKLFF. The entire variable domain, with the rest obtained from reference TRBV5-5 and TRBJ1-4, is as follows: DAGVTQSPTHLIKTRGQQVTLRCSPISGHKSVSWYQQVLGQGPQFIFQYYEKEERGRGNFPDRFSARQFPNYSSELNVNALLLGDSALYLCASSLAGQGAANEKLFFGSGTQLSVL.

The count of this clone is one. The CDR3: CASSYSSGQASEAFF. CDR3 nucleotide sequence: TGTGCCAGCAGTTACTCGAGTGGGCAGGCAAGCGAAGCTTTCTTT. V usage is TRBV6-5 and J usage is TRBJ1-1; no reliable D call. Per the germline V gene, CDR1 is MNHEY and CDR2 is SVGAGI. The CDR3 extends over 15 amino acids. V was shortened by 0 bases and J by 8 bases, with 16 bases between the two germline ends.

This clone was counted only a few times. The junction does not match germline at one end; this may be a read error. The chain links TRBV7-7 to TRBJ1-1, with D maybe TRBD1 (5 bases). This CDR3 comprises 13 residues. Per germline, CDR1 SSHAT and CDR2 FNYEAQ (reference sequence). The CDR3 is CASSIQENTEAFF. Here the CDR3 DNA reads TGTGCTAGCAGCATACAGGAGAACACTGAAGCTTTCTTT.

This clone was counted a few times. The CDR3 spells CASSQDASPSGGNEQYF. Written as DNA, the CDR3 is TGTGCCAGCAGCCAAGATGCGTCACCTAGCGGGGGTAACGAGCAGTACTTC. V and J are TRBV3-1 (or the pseudogene TRBV3-2) and TRBJ2-7, with 10 bases fitting TRBD2. With 0 bases clipped from V and 5 bases from J, the junction kept 10 bases outside the gene matches. This CDR3 contains 17 residues. Per germline, CDR1 LGHDT and CDR2 YNNKEL (reference sequence).

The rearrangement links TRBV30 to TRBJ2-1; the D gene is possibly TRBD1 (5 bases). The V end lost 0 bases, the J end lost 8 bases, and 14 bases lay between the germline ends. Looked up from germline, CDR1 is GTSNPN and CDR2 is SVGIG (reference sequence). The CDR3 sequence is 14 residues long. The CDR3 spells CAWSVGATLDEQFF. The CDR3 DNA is TGTGCCTGGAGTGTAGGGGCCACTTTGGATGAGCAGTTCTTC.

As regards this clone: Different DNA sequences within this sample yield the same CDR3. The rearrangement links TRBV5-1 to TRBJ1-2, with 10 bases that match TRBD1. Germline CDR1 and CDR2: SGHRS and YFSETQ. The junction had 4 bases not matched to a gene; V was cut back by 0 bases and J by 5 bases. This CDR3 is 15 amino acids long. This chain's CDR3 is CASSLGDRGGYGYTF. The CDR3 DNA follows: TGCGCCAGCAGCTTGGGGGACAGGGGCGGATATGGCTACACCTTC.

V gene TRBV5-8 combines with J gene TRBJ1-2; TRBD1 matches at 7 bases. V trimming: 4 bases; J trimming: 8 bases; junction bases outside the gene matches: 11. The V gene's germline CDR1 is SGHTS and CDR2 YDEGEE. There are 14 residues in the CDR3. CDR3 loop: CASSPQGLSSGYTF. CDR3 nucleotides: TGTGCCAGCAGCCCACAGGGGCTATCCTCCGGCTACACCTTC.

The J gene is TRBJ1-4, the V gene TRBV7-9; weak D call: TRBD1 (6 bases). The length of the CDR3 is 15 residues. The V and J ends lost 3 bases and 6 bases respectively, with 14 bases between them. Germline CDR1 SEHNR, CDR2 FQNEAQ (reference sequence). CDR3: CASSLPGAQDEKLFF. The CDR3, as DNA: TGTGCCAGCAGCTTGCCAGGGGCCCAGGATGAAAAACTGTTTTTT.

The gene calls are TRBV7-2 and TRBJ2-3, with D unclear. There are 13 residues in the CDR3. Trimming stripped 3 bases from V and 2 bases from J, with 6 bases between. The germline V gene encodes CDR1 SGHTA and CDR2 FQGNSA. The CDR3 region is CASSFRDTDTQYF. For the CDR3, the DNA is TGTGCCAGCAGCTTTAGAGACACAGATACGCAGTATTTT.

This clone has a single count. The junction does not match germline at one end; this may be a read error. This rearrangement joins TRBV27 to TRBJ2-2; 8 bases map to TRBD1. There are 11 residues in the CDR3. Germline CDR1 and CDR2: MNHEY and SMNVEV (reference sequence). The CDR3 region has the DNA TGTGCCAGCAGTAAACAGGGGGTGCTGTTTTTT. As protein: CASSKQGVLFF.

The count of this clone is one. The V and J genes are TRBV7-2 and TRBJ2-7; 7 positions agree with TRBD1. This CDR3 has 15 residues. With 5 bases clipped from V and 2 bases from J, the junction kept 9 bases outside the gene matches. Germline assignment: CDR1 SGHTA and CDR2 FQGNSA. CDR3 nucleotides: TGTGCCAGCAGCGTAGGGGGCGGTAGGGCCTACGAGCAGTACGTC. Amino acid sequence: CASSVGGGRAYEQYV.

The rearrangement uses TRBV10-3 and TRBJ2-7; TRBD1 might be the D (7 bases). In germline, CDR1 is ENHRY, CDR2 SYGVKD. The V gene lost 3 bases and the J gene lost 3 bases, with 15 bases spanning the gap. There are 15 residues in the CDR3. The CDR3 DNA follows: TGTGCCATCAGTGAAGGCCAGGGGGGTTACTACGAGCAGTACGTC. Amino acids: CAISEGQGGYYEQYV.

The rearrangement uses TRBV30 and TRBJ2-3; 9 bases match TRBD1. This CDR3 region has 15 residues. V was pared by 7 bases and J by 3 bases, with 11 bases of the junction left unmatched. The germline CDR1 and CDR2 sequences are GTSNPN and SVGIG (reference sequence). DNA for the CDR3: TGTGCCTCCTCCGGGACAGGGCTATTTACAGATACGCAGTATTTT. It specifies CASSGTGLFTDTQYF. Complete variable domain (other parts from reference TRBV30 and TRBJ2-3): SQTIHQWPATLVQPVGSPLSLECTVEGTSNPNLYWYRQAAGRGLQLLFYSVGIGQISSEVPQNLSASRPQDRQFILSSKKLLLSDSGFYLCASSGTGLFTDTQYFGPGTRLTVL.

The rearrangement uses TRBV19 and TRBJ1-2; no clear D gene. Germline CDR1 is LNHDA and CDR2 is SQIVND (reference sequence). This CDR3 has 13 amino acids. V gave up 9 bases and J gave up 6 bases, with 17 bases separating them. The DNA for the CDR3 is TGTGCCAGCATCAATCAGAGGAAGAATGGCTACACCTTC. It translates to CASINQRKNGYTF.

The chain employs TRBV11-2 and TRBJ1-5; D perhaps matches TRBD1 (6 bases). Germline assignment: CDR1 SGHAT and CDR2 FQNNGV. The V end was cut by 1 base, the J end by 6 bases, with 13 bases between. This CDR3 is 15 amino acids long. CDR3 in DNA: TGTGCCAGCAGCTTAGGAGGCAGGGGATTTCAGCCCCAGCATTTT. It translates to CASSLGGRGFQPQHF. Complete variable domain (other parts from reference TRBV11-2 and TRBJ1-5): EAGVAQSPRYKIIEKRQSVAFWCNPISGHATLYWYQQILGQGPKLLIQFQNNGVVDDSQLPKDRFSAERLKGVDSTLKIQPAKLEDSAVYLCASSLGGRGFQPQHFGDGTRLSIL.

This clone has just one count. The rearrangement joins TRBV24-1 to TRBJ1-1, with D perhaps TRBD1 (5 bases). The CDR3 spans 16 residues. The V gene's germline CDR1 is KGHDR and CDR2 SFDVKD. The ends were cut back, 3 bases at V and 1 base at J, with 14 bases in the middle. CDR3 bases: TGTGCCACCAGTGATCCCCGGGCACAGGCGAACACTGAAGCTTTCTTT. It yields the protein CATSDPRAQANTEAFF.

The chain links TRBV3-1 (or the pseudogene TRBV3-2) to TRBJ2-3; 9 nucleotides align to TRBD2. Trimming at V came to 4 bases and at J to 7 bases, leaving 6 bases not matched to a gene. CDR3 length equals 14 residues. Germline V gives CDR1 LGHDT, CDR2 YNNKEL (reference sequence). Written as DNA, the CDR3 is TGTGCCAGCAGCCGTGCGGGGGGGCAAAATACGCAGTATTTT. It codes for CASSRAGGQNTQYF.